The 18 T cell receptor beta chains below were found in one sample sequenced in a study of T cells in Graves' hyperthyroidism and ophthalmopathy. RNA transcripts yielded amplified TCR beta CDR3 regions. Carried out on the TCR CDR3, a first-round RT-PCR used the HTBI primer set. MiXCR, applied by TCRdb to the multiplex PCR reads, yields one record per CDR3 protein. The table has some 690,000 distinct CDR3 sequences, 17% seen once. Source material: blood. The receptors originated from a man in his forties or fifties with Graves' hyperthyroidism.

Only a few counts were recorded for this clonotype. The CDR3, as DNA: TGTGCCTGGAGTGTAGTTGTTGGAGTACAGTTCTTC. It translates to CAWSVVVGVQFF. The chain uses TRBV30 and TRBJ2-1; no firm D call. CDR1 is GTSNPN and CDR2 is SVGIG in the germline V gene (reference sequence). The length of the CDR3 is 12 residues. V was cut by 0 bases and J by 13 bases, with 13 bases left in between.

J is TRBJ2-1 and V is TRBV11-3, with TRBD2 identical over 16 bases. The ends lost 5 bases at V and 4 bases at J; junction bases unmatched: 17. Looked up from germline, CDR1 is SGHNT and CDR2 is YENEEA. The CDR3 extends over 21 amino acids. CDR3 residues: CASSPEAGLAGGPGVYNEQFF. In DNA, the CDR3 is TGTGCCAGCAGCCCAGAGGCGGGACTAGCGGGAGGGCCAGGAGTTTACAATGAGCAGTTCTTC. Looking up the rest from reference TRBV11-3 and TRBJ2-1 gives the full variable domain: EAGVVQSPRYKIIEKKQPVAFWCNPISGHNTLYWYLQNLGQGPELLIRYENEEAVDDSQLPKDRFSAERLKGVDSTLKIQPAELGDSAVYLCASSPEAGLAGGPGVYNEQFFGPGTRLTVL.

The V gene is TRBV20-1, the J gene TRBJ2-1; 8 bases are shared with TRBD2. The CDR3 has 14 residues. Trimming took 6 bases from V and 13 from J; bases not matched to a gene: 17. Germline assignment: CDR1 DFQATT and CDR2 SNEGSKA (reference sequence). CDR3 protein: CSALPSGPYNYQFF. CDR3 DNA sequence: TGCAGTGCCCTCCCTAGCGGGCCTTACAATTATCAGTTCTTC.

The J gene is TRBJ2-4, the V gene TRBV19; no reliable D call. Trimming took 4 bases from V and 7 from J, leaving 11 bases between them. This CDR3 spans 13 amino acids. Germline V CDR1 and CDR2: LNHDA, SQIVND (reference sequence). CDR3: CASSTTGGNIQYF. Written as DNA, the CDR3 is TGTGCCAGTAGTACCACCGGTGGGAACATTCAGTACTTC. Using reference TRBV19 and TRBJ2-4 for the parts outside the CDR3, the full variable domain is DGGITQSPKYLFRKEGQNVTLSCEQNLNHDAMYWYRQDPGQGLRLIYYSQIVNDFQKGDIAEGYSVSREKKESFPLTVTSAQKNPTAFYLCASSTTGGNIQYFGAGTRLSVL.

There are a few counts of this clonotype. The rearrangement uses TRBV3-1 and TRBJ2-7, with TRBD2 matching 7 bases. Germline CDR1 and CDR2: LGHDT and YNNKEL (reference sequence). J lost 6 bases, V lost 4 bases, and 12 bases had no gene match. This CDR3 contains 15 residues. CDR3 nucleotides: TGTGCCAGCAGCCCCCGCCTGGGGGGGAGAGGCGAGCAGTACTTC. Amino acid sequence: CASSPRLGGRGEQYF.

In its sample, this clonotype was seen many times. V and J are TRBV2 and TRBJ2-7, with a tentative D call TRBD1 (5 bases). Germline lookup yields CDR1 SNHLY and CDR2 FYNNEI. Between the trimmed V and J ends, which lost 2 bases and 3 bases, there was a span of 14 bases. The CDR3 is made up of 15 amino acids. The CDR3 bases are TGTGCCAGCAGTGAAACATCAGGGCCCATCTACGAGCAGTACTTC. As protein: CASSETSGPIYEQYF.

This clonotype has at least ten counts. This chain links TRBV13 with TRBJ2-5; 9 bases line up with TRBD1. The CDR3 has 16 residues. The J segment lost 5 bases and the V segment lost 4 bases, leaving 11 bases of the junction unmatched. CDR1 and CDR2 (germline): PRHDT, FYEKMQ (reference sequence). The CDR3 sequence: CASSSTGGLGGETQYF. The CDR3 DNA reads TGTGCCAGCAGCTCCACAGGGGGCCTTGGAGGGGAGACCCAGTACTTC.

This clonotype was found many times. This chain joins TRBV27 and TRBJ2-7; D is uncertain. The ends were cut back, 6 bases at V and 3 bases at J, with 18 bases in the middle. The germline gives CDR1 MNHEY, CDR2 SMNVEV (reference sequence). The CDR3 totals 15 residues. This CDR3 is CASSRPHVSVYEQYF. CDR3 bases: TGTGCCAGCAGCAGACCCCACGTGAGTGTCTACGAGCAGTACTTC.

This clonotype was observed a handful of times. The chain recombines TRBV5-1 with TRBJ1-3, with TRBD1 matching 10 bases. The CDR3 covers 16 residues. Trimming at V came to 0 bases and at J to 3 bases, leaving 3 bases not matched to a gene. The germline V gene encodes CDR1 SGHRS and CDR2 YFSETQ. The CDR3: CASSLVGQGRGNTIYF. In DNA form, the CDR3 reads TGCGCCAGCAGCTTGGTGGGACAGGGGCGTGGAAACACCATATATTTT.

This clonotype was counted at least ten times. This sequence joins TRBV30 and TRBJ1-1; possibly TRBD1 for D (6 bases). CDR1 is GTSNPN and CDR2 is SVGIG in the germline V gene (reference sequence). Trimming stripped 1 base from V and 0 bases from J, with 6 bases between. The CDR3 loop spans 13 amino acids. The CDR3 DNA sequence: TGTGCCTGGAGTGGACAGGTGAACACTGAAGCTTTCTTT. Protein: CAWSGQVNTEAFF.

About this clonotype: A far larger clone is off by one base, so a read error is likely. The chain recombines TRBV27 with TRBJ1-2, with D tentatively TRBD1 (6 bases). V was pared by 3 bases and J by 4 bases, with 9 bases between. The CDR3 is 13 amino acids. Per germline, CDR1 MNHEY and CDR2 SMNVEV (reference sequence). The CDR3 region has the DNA TGTGCCAGCAGTTTCCAAGGGGGCTATGGCTACACCTTC. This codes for CASSFQGGYGYTF.

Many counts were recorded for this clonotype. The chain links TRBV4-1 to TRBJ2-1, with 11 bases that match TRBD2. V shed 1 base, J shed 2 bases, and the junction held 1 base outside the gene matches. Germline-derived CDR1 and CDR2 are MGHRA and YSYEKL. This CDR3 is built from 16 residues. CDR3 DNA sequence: TGCGCCAGCAGCCAAGTTAGCGGGAGGGCCTACAATGAGCAGTTCTTC. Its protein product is CASSQVSGRAYNEQFF.

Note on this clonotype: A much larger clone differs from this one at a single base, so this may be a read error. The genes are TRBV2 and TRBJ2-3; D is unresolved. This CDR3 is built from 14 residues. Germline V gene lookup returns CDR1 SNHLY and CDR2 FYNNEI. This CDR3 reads CANPTPFNTDAQYF. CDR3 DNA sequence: TGTGCCAACCCGACACCTTTTAACACAGATGCGCAGTATTTT.

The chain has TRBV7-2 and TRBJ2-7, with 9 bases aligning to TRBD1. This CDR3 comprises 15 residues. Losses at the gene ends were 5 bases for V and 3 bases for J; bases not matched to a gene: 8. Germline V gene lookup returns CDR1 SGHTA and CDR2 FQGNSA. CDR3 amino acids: CASSLNRGLYYEQYF. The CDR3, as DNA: TGTGCCAGCAGCCTAAACAGGGGGCTCTACTACGAGCAGTACTTC.

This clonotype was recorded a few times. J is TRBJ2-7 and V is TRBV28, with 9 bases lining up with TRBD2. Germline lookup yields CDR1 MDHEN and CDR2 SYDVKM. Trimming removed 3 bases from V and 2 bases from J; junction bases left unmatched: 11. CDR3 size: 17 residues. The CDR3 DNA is TGTGCCAGCAGTTTCTATTCCAAGACTAGCGGAACCTACGAGCAGTACTTC. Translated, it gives CASSFYSKTSGTYEQYF.

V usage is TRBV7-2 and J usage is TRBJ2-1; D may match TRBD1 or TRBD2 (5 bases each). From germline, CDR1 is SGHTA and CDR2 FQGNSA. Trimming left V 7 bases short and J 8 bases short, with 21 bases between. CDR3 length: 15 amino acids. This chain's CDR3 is CASTLRSASRDEQFF. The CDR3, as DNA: TGTGCCAGCACCCTAAGGTCGGCTAGCAGGGATGAGCAGTTCTTC.

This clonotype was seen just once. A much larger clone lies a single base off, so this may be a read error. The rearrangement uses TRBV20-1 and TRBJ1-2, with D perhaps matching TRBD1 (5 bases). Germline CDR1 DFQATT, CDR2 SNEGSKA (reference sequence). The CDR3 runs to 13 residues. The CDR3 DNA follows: TGCAGTTCTAGAAGGTCTGGGGGATATGGCTACACCTTC. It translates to CSSRRSGGYGYTF.

CDR3: CSAQGEQFF. Written as DNA, the CDR3 is TGCAGCGCCCAGGGTGAGCAGTTCTTC. The chain employs TRBV29-1 and TRBJ2-1, with D possibly being TRBD1 (5 bases). Trimming cost V 7 bases and J 9 bases, with 7 bases left between them. Germline values: CDR1 SQVTM, CDR2 ANQGSEA. The CDR3 length is 9 residues.